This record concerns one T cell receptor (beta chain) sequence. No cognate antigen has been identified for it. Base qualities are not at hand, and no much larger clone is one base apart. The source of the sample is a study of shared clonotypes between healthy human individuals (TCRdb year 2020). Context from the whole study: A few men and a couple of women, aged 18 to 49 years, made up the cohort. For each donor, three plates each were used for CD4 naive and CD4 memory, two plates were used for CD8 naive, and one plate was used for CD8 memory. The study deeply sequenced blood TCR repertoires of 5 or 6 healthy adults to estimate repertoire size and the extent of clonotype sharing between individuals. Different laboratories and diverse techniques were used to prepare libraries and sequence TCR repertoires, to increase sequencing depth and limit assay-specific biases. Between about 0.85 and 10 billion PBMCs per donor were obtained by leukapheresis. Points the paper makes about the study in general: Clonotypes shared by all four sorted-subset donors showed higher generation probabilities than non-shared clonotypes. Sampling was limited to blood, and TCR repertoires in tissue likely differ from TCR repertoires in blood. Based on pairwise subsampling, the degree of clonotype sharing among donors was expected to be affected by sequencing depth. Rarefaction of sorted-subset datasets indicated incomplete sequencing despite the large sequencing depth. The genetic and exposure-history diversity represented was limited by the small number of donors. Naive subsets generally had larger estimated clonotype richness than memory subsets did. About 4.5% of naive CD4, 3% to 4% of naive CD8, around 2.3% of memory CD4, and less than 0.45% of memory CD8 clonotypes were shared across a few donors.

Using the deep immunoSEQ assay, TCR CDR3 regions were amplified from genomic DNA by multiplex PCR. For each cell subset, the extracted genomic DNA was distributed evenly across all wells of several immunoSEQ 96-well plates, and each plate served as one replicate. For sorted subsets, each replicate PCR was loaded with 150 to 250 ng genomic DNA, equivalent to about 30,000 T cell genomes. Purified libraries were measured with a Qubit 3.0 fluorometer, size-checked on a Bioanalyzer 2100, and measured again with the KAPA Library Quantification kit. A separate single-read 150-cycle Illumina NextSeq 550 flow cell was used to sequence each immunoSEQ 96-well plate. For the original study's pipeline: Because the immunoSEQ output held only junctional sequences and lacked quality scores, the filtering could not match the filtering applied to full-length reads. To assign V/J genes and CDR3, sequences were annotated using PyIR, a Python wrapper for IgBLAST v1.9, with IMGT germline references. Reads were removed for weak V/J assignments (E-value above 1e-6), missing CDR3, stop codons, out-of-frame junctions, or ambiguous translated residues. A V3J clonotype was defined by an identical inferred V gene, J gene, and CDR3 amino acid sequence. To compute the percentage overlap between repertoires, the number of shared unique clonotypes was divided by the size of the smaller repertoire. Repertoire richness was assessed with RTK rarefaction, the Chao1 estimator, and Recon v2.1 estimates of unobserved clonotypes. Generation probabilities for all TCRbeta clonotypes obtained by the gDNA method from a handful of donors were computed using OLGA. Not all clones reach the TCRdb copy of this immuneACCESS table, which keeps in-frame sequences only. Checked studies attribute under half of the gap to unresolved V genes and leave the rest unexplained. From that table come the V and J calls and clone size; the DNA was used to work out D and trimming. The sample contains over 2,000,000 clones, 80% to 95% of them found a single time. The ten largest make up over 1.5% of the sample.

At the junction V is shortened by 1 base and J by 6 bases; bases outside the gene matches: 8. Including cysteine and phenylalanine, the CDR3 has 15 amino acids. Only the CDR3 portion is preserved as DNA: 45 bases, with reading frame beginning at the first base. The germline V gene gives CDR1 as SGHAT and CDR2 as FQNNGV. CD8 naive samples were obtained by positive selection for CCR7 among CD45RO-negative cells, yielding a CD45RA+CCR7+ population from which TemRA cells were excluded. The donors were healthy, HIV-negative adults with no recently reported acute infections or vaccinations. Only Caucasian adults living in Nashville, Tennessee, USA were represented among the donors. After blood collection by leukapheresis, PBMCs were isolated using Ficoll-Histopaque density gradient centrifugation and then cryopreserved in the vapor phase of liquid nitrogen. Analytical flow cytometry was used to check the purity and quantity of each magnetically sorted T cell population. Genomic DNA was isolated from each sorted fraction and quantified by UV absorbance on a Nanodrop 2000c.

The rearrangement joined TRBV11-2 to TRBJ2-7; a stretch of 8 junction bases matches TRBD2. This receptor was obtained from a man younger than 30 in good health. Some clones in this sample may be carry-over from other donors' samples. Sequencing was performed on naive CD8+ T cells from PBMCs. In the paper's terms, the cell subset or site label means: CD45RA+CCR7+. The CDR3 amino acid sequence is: CASSLAVAGSIEQYF. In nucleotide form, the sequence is TGTGCCAGCAGCTTAGCGGTAGCGGGAAGTATCGAGCAGTACTTC.